This T cell receptor beta chain was retrieved from a study of control samples from healthy donors and cancer patients. The method was immunoSEQ multiplex PCR; TCRdb's version includes in-frame clones alone and lacks a portion of them. The sample holds approximately 110,000 clones; 91% are singletons and the top ten take approximately 7.8%. Germline V lookup: CDR1 MDHEN, CDR2 SYDVKM. The CDR3 is made up of 17 amino acids. Germline trimming cut 5 bases from V and 8 bases from J; bases unmatched to any gene: 18. The sequenced sample consisted of blood. V usage is TRBV28 and J usage is TRBJ1-3, with 7 bases matching TRBD1. This TCR was sampled from a woman younger than 35 in good health. The CDR3 DNA reads as TGTGCCAGCAGTCCTCGACAGGGATATGACCTTAGGCACACCATATATTTT. It codes for CASSPRQGYDLRHTIYF.